This T cell receptor (beta chain) was documented in a study of shared clonotypes between healthy human individuals. Study details: Three plates each covered CD4 naive and memory; CD8 naive two, CD8 memory one. Study conclusions and caveats: Incomplete sequencing of sorted subsets was indicated by rarefaction despite large depth.

On this clone itself: What it recognizes is unknown.

Germline V gene lookup returns CDR1 SGHTA and CDR2 FQGNSA. The CDR3 is made up of 15 amino acids. Trimming took 5 bases from V and 5 from J; bases not matched to a gene: 8. In the naive CD8 group, cells lacked CD45RO and were positively selected for CCR7, so terminally differentiated effector memory CD45RA+ cells were left out. The DNA input per sorted-subset replicate PCR was roughly 180 ng, corresponding to around 30,000 T cell genomes. Method: immunoSEQ multiplex PCR; TCRdb's copy keeps in-frame clones and lacks some. Among some 2 million clones, roughly 95% were seen once, and the ten largest hold more than 0.95%.

The TCR originated in a man aged 18 to 30 in good health. The sequenced material came from naive CD8+ T cells sorted from blood. The chain recombines TRBV7-2 with TRBJ2-7, with 11 bases matching TRBD2. CDR3 DNA: TGTGCCAGCAGCCCCGCCGGGACTAGCGGCGACGAGCAGTACTTC. As protein: CASSPAGTSGDEQYF.